These T cell receptor beta chains were read from a single sample in a study of human T cells and chemical hapten exposure. TCRdb analysed the RACE reads with MiXCR anew, one entry per CDR3 protein. The table has about 260,000 distinct CDR3 sequences, about 9% seen once. The sequencing used whole blood, collected in connection with sensitization to the hapten diphenylcyclopropenone (DPC). These receptor sequences come from a woman in her thirties or forties with alopecia areata. Some clones in this sample may be carry-over from other donors' samples. Each CDR3 is given with its conserved first and last residue. D genes are given only for firm matches. Not all rows give a size; the values are once, few, many and, for expanded clones, a class.

j_call,d_call,clone_size,v_call,cdr3_aa,cdr3_nt
TRBJ1-3,-,-,TRBV7-6,CASSLPTRSGNTIYF,TGTGCCAGCAGCTTGCCCACCCGCTCTGGAAACACCATATATTTT
TRBJ2-3,-,-,TRBV20-1,CSARREWADTQYF,TGCAGTGCTAGACGGGAGTGGGCAGATACGCAGTATTTT
TRBJ2-4,-,few,TRBV2,CASRPGGNIQYF,TGTGCCAGCAGGCCAGGAGGAAACATTCAGTACTTC
TRBJ2-2,-,few,TRBV2,CASKGLTRGTGELFF,TGTGCCAGCAAAGGACTAACCCGTGGGACCGGGGAGCTGTTTTTT
TRBJ2-1,-,-,TRBV7-3,CASNPGQGDPYNEQFF,TGTGCCAGCAACCCGGGGCAGGGTGACCCCTACAATGAGCAGTTCTTC
TRBJ1-5,-,-,TRBV7-7,CRPRPQPQHF,TGCAGGCCCCGGCCACAGCCCCAGCATTTT
TRBJ2-5,-,many,TRBV10-3,CAISVSGTVQETQYF,TGTGCCATCAGTGTCTCCGGGACGGTCCAAGAGACCCAGTACTTC
TRBJ2-1,-,few,TRBV7-2,CASSSVSGGTHNEQFF,TGTGCCAGCAGCTCGGTCTCGGGCGGGACCCACAATGAGCAGTTCTTC
TRBJ2-7,TRBD2,few,TRBV12-3/TRBV12-4,CASSTGLAGGPDEQYF,TGTGCCAGCAGCACGGGACTAGCGGGAGGGCCAGACGAGCAGTACTTC
TRBJ2-7,-,few,TRBV9,CASSVDPRTAAYEQYF,TGTGCCAGCAGCGTAGACCCCCGGACTGCTGCCTACGAGCAGTACTTC
TRBJ2-7,TRBD1,few,TRBV19,CASSTGGQGRNEQYF,TGTGCCAGTAGTACCGGGGGACAGGGAAGGAACGAGCAGTACTTC
TRBJ1-1,-,many,TRBV10-3,CAISLRDTYTEAFF,TGTGCCATCAGCTTACGGGACACCTACACTGAAGCTTTCTTT
TRBJ2-7,TRBD2,once,TRBV20-1,CSARTLAGLNEQYF,TGCAGTGCTAGAACCCTAGCGGGATTGAACGAGCAGTACTTC
TRBJ1-2,-,-,TRBV5-1,CASSLDRINYGYTF,TGCGCCAGCAGCTTGGACAGGATCAACTATGGCTACACCTTC
TRBJ2-5,-,few,TRBV6-5,CASSYTGQQETQYF,TGTGCCAGCAGTTACACCGGACAGCAAGAGACCCAGTACTTC
TRBJ2-1,-,-,TRBV18,CASSPGTDEQFF,TGTGCCAGCTCACCGGGTACGGATGAGCAGTTCTTC
TRBJ2-1,-,-,TRBV7-3,CASSLSGARSYNEQFF,TGTGCCAGCAGCTTAAGCGGGGCCCGATCCTACAATGAGCAGTTCTTC
TRBJ1-4,-,few,TRBV25-1,CASSEFRGTNEKLFF,TGTGCCAGCAGTGAATTTAGGGGAACTAATGAAAAACTGTTTTTT
TRBJ2-2,TRBD2,-,TRBV29-1,CSVQSGRAPGELFF,TGCAGCGTCCAGAGCGGGAGGGCCCCCGGGGAGCTGTTTTTT
TRBJ1-1,-,many,TRBV2,CASSPHPGREAFF,TGTGCCAGCAGTCCCCATCCGGGACGTGAAGCTTTCTTT
TRBJ2-1,-,many,TRBV5-1,CASSEWGTPRPNEQFF,TGCGCCAGCAGCGAATGGGGGACCCCCCGTCCCAATGAGCAGTTCTTC
TRBJ2-5,-,few,TRBV28,CASSTAGTAETQYF,TGTGCCAGCAGTACCGCAGGGACGGCAGAGACCCAGTACTTC
TRBJ2-3,TRBD2,-,TRBV5-1,CASSFTGTSGSLNTQYF,TGCGCCAGCAGCTTTACCGGGACTAGCGGATCCCTGAATACGCAGTATTTT
TRBJ2-7,-,-,TRBV28,CASSAMGIRQYF,TGTGCCAGCAGCGCCATGGGGATACGGCAGTACTTC
TRBJ1-3,TRBD1,few,TRBV14,CASRRGQTYTIYF,TGTGCCAGCAGACGGGGACAGACCTACACCATATATTTT
TRBJ2-3,-,few,TRBV27,CASSLPGDPPDTQYF,TGTGCCAGCAGTTTACCGGGAGACCCCCCAGATACGCAGTATTTT
TRBJ2-2,-,-,TRBV20-1,CSARGYSGLANTGELFF,TGCAGTGCTAGAGGCTACAGTGGGCTAGCGAACACCGGGGAGCTGTTTTTT
TRBJ2-3,TRBD2,-,TRBV28,CASSLRGLARDTQYF,TGTGCCAGCAGTTTGAGGGGACTAGCAAGAGATACGCAGTATTTT
TRBJ1-1,-,few,TRBV12-3/TRBV12-4,CASTYNTEAFF,TGTGCCAGCACCTATAACACTGAAGCTTTCTTT
TRBJ1-1,TRBD1,many,TRBV7-9,CASSSQGENTEAFF,TGTGCCAGCAGCTCCCAGGGGGAGAACACTGAAGCTTTCTTT
TRBJ2-7,-,many,TRBV3-1,CASSQVPQSYEQYF,TGTGCCAGCAGCCAAGTACCCCAATCCTACGAGCAGTACTTC
TRBJ1-2,TRBD1,few,TRBV20-1,CSAPGQANYGYTF,TGCAGTGCTCCTGGACAGGCAAACTATGGCTACACCTTC
TRBJ2-7,TRBD1,many,TRBV28,CASSPGGQSYEQYF,TGTGCCAGCAGTCCAGGGGGACAGTCCTACGAGCAGTACTTC
TRBJ2-7,TRBD2,-,TRBV6-1,CASSPPGGLEKMEYF,TGTGCCAGCAGCCCACCTGGGGGACTAGAGAAGATGGAGTACTTC
TRBJ2-3,-,many,TRBV20-1,CSARGLKLTDTQYF,TGCAGTGCTAGAGGCCTCAAACTCACAGATACGCAGTATTTT
TRBJ2-4,-,-,TRBV28,CASSLWKGKAKNLQYF,TGTGCCAGCAGTTTATGGAAGGGAAAAGCCAAAAACCTTCAGTACTTC
TRBJ1-1,-,few,TRBV6-5,CASSNLMNTEAFF,TGTGCCAGCAGCAATTTAATGAACACTGAAGCTTTCTTT
TRBJ2-7,-,many,TRBV28,CASSPGGGRTSYEQYF,TGTGCCAGCAGTCCTGGAGGTGGCAGGACGTCCTACGAGCAGTACTTC
TRBJ2-1,-,-,TRBV28,CASSRMSVRTDPHF,TGTGCCAGCAGCCGAATGTCCGTGAGGACAGACCCCCACTTC
TRBJ1-2,-,-,TRBV7-2,CASSLGGQGANYGYTF,TGTGCCAGCAGCTTAGGAGGTCAAGGAGCTAACTATGGCTACACCTTC
TRBJ2-7,TRBD1,-,TRBV6-5,CASSYSTGADEQYF,TGTGCCAGCAGTTACTCCACAGGGGCGGACGAGCAGTACTTC
TRBJ1-6,-,few,TRBV2,CASSEMEVYNSPLHF,TGTGCCAGCAGTGAAATGGAAGTCTATAATTCACCCCTCCACTTT